Listed here is a single T cell receptor beta chain. The source of the sample is a study of T-cell reconstitution after alpha-beta-depleted transplantation in children. The CDR3 covers 14 residues. The germline CDR1 and CDR2 sequences are SGHRS and YFSETQ. Trimming pared 4 bases from V and 0 bases from J, leaving 11 bases between. A TCRbeta library incorporating unique molecular identifiers was prepared. TCRdb re-analysed the PCR reads in MiXCR, keeping a single row per CDR3 protein. This sample has about 110,000 distinct CDR3 sequences, with 5.5% to 7% found just once. The receptor's source is a male patient under 10 years old who had a stem cell transplant for acute lymphoblastic leukemia, so the T cells may come from the graft donor. The chain has TRBV5-1 and TRBJ2-7, with D tentatively TRBD2 (5 bases). This material consisted of PBMCs, mostly from graft donor cells, taken 360 days after TCRalphabeta/CD19-depleted stem cell transplant. The CDR3 bases are TGCGCCAGCAGCCCAGGACTGAGCTCCTACGAGCAGTACTTC. It yields the protein CASSPGLSSYEQYF.